These T cell receptor beta chains were read from a single sample in a study of blood T cells in healthy people across ages. TCRdb independently ran MiXCR on the 5' RACE reads; one entry per CDR3 protein. The table lists approximately 800,000 distinct CDR3 sequences, roughly 53% of them singletons, with roughly 37% in the top ten. The sequenced sample consisted of blood. Receptors originate from a man aged 80 or over in good health. The CDR3 runs from the conserved cysteine through the conserved F or W. A D gene is named only where the DNA matches it firmly. Expanded clones are given a class, and other clones once, few, many or no size at all.

V gene: TRBV21-1; J gene: TRBJ1-1; D gene: NA; clone size: NA; CDR3 protein: CASSKVGTDTVAFF; CDR3 DNA: TGTGCCAGCAGCAAGGTCGGGACGGACACTGTAGCTTTCTTT
V gene: TRBV9; J gene: TRBJ2-1; D gene: TRBD2; clone size: NA; CDR3 protein: CASSVVSGGYNEQFF; CDR3 DNA: TGTGCCAGCAGCGTAGTTAGCGGGGGGTACAATGAGCAGTTCTTC
V gene: TRBV7-8; J gene: TRBJ2-6; D gene: NA; clone size: NA; CDR3 protein: CASCLEAGSGANVLTF; CDR3 DNA: TGTGCCAGCTGCTTAGAAGCCGGGTCTGGGGCCAACGTCCTGACTTTC
V gene: TRBV20-1; J gene: TRBJ2-1; D gene: TRBD1; clone size: NA; CDR3 protein: CSARGQGAKEQFF; CDR3 DNA: TGCAGTGCTAGGGGACAGGGGGCGAAGGAGCAGTTCTTC
V gene: TRBV7-2; J gene: TRBJ2-7; D gene: NA; clone size: few; CDR3 protein: CASSLVGGLNYEQYF; CDR3 DNA: TGTGCCAGCAGCTTAGTGGGCGGGCTTAACTACGAGCAGTACTTC
V gene: TRBV25-1; J gene: TRBJ2-3; D gene: TRBD2; clone size: NA; CDR3 protein: CASSEYNSGKGHRYAYF; CDR3 DNA: TGTGCCAGCAGTGAATATAATAGCGGGAAAGGTCACAGATACGCGTATTTT
V gene: TRBV29-1; J gene: TRBJ1-1; D gene: NA; clone size: NA; CDR3 protein: CSVNTAGTEAFF; CDR3 DNA: TGCAGCGTTAACACGGCTGGGACTGAAGCTTTCTTT
V gene: TRBV7-2; J gene: TRBJ2-5; D gene: TRBD2; clone size: NA; CDR3 protein: CASSRGGGRGETQYF; CDR3 DNA: TGTGCCAGCTCCCGGGGCGGGGGGCGCGGAGAGACCCAGTACTTC
V gene: TRBV29-1; J gene: TRBJ2-1; D gene: NA; clone size: NA; CDR3 protein: CSVYKGTSSYNEQFF; CDR3 DNA: TGCAGCGTTTATAAGGGGACCAGCTCCTACAATGAGCAGTTCTTC
V gene: TRBV20-1; J gene: TRBJ2-7; D gene: NA; clone size: NA; CDR3 protein: CSASRDGQSYEQYF; CDR3 DNA: TGCAGTGCTAGTAGGGACGGGCAGTCCTACGAGCAGTACTTC
V gene: TRBV14; J gene: TRBJ2-5; D gene: TRBD1; clone size: few; CDR3 protein: CASSHWDSQETQYF; CDR3 DNA: TGTGCCAGCAGCCATTGGGACAGCCAAGAGACCCAGTACTTC
V gene: TRBV6-5; J gene: TRBJ1-4; D gene: NA; clone size: few; CDR3 protein: CASSGGAPNEKLFF; CDR3 DNA: TGTGCCAGCAGTGGGGGGGCGCCTAATGAAAAACTGTTTTTT
V gene: TRBV4-1; J gene: TRBJ2-5; D gene: NA; clone size: few; CDR3 protein: CASSQGRRYF; CDR3 DNA: TGCGCCAGCAGCCAAGGAAGACGGTACTTC
V gene: TRBV9; J gene: TRBJ2-1; D gene: NA; clone size: NA; CDR3 protein: CASSVMAGGYNEQFF; CDR3 DNA: TGTGCCAGCAGCGTAATGGCAGGGGGGTACAATGAGCAGTTCTTC
V gene: TRBV6-6; J gene: TRBJ2-7; D gene: NA; clone size: once; CDR3 protein: CAGSYSRAGLYF; CDR3 DNA: TGTGCCGGCAGTTACTCGAGGGCAGGGTTGTACTTC
V gene: TRBV6-6; J gene: TRBJ1-2; D gene: NA; clone size: many; CDR3 protein: CAGRALGGYTF; CDR3 DNA: TGTGCCGGGAGGGCCCTGGGTGGCTACACCTTC
V gene: TRBV29-1; J gene: TRBJ2-1; D gene: NA; clone size: NA; CDR3 protein: CSVVLHQQGYNEQFF; CDR3 DNA: NA
V gene: TRBV3-1; J gene: TRBJ1-6; D gene: NA; clone size: once; CDR3 protein: CASSLIGGSNSPLHF; CDR3 DNA: TGTGCCAGCAGCCTAATCGGGGGATCGAATTCACCCCTCCACTTT
V gene: TRBV5-1; J gene: TRBJ1-4; D gene: NA; clone size: few; CDR3 protein: CASSYRDTNEKLFF; CDR3 DNA: TGCGCCAGCAGCTACCGGGACACTAATGAAAAACTGTTTTTT
V gene: TRBV7-6; J gene: TRBJ2-3; D gene: TRBD2; clone size: NA; CDR3 protein: CASSPTSGRDTQYF; CDR3 DNA: TGTGCCAGCAGCCCCACTAGCGGGAGAGATACGCAGTATTTT
V gene: TRBV5-1; J gene: TRBJ1-4; D gene: TRBD1; clone size: NA; CDR3 protein: CASSSWTGQGEKLFF; CDR3 DNA: TGCGCCAGCAGCTCCTGGACAGGGCAGGGTGAAAAACTGTTTTTT
V gene: TRBV11-2; J gene: TRBJ2-3; D gene: TRBD2; clone size: NA; CDR3 protein: CASSSISGSGTDTQYF; CDR3 DNA: TGTGCCAGCAGCTCCATTAGCGGGAGTGGCACAGATACGCAGTATTTT
V gene: TRBV9; J gene: TRBJ2-3; D gene: TRBD2; clone size: NA; CDR3 protein: CASSVAGGSTDTQYF; CDR3 DNA: TGTGCCAGCAGCGTAGCGGGAGGTAGTACAGATACGCAGTATTTT
V gene: TRBV9; J gene: TRBJ2-7; D gene: NA; clone size: few; CDR3 protein: CASSPSRTQTGNEQYF; CDR3 DNA: TGTGCCAGCAGCCCATCAAGGACCCAAACGGGGAACGAGCAGTACTTC
V gene: TRBV7-2; J gene: TRBJ2-5; D gene: NA; clone size: NA; CDR3 protein: CASQKSPQETQYF; CDR3 DNA: TGTGCCAGTCAGAAATCCCCCCAAGAGACCCAGTACTTC
V gene: TRBV9; J gene: TRBJ2-3; D gene: NA; clone size: NA; CDR3 protein: CASSPPGAGITDTQYF; CDR3 DNA: TGTGCCAGCAGTCCCCCCGGTGCGGGGATCACAGATACGCAGTATTTT
V gene: TRBV5-1; J gene: TRBJ1-2; D gene: TRBD1; clone size: few; CDR3 protein: CASSLWTGYGYTF; CDR3 DNA: TGCGCCAGCAGCTTGTGGACAGGTTATGGCTACACCTTC
V gene: TRBV5-1; J gene: TRBJ2-1; D gene: TRBD2; clone size: once; CDR3 protein: CASSPGLGLAVPRQFF; CDR3 DNA: TGCGCCAGCAGCCCGGGACTGGGACTAGCGGTCCCGCGGCAGTTCTTC
V gene: TRBV12-3/TRBV12-4; J gene: TRBJ2-3; D gene: TRBD2; clone size: NA; CDR3 protein: CASLRLAGGSSADTQYF; CDR3 DNA: TGTGCCAGCCTTCGACTAGCGGGAGGATCAAGCGCAGATACGCAGTATTTT
V gene: TRBV29-1; J gene: TRBJ2-7; D gene: NA; clone size: NA; CDR3 protein: CSVALNSYEQYF; CDR3 DNA: TGCAGCGTTGCCCTCAACTCCTACGAGCAGTACTTC
V gene: TRBV24-1; J gene: TRBJ2-3; D gene: NA; clone size: NA; CDR3 protein: CATSDPTALGGTQYF; CDR3 DNA: TGTGCCACCAGTGATCCGACAGCCCTGGGAGGTACGCAGTATTTT
V gene: TRBV29-1; J gene: TRBJ2-7; D gene: NA; clone size: many; CDR3 protein: CSDGEQYF; CDR3 DNA: TGCAGCGATGGCGAGCAGTACTTC
V gene: TRBV14; J gene: TRBJ2-1; D gene: NA; clone size: NA; CDR3 protein: CASSQDRRQQFF; CDR3 DNA: TGTGCCAGCAGCCAAGATCGCCGACAGCAGTTCTTC
V gene: TRBV27; J gene: TRBJ2-7; D gene: TRBD1; clone size: few; CDR3 protein: CASSLPGTGINEQYF; CDR3 DNA: TGTGCCAGCAGTTTGCCTGGGACAGGGATAAACGAGCAGTACTTC
V gene: TRBV30; J gene: TRBJ1-4; D gene: NA; clone size: NA; CDR3 protein: CAWSGRNINEKLFF; CDR3 DNA: TGTGCCTGGAGTGGACGGAACATTAATGAAAAACTGTTTTTT
V gene: TRBV29-1; J gene: TRBJ2-2; D gene: NA; clone size: NA; CDR3 protein: CSVLRENTGELFF; CDR3 DNA: TGCAGCGTTTTGCGGGAGAACACCGGGGAGCTGTTTTTT
V gene: TRBV7-9; J gene: TRBJ2-3; D gene: NA; clone size: NA; CDR3 protein: CASSLGQLYAYF; CDR3 DNA: TGTGCCAGCAGCTTAGGGCAGCTATACGCGTATTTT
V gene: TRBV12-3/TRBV12-4; J gene: TRBJ2-2; D gene: TRBD1; clone size: NA; CDR3 protein: CASSPPGQGAGTGELFF; CDR3 DNA: TGTGCCAGCAGTCCTCCCGGACAGGGGGCCGGAACCGGGGAGCTGTTTTTT
V gene: TRBV5-1; J gene: TRBJ2-1; D gene: NA; clone size: NA; CDR3 protein: CASSLGQRPSYNEQFF; CDR3 DNA: TGCGCCAGCAGCTTGGGGCAGCGCCCCTCCTACAATGAGCAGTTCTTC
V gene: TRBV15; J gene: TRBJ2-7; D gene: NA; clone size: many; CDR3 protein: CATSRATGPFYEQYF; CDR3 DNA: TGTGCCACCAGCAGAGCAACGGGACCCTTCTACGAGCAGTACTTC
V gene: TRBV29-1; J gene: TRBJ1-6; D gene: TRBD1; clone size: few; CDR3 protein: CSANDRAAALHF; CDR3 DNA: TGCAGCGCCAATGACAGGGCGGCGGCCCTCCACTTT
V gene: TRBV29-1; J gene: TRBJ2-1; D gene: TRBD2; clone size: NA; CDR3 protein: CSVEPSGEDEQFF; CDR3 DNA: TGCAGCGTTGAACCTAGCGGGGAGGATGAGCAGTTCTTC
V gene: TRBV7-2; J gene: TRBJ2-1; D gene: NA; clone size: few; CDR3 protein: CASSLRGSRNEQFF; CDR3 DNA: TGTGCCAGCAGCTTAAGGGGGAGTAGGAATGAGCAGTTCTTC
V gene: TRBV6-5; J gene: TRBJ2-7; D gene: TRBD1; clone size: NA; CDR3 protein: CASSPTQGAGEIQYF; CDR3 DNA: TGTGCCAGCAGCCCCACTCAGGGGGCAGGAGAGATCCAGTACTTC
V gene: TRBV2; J gene: TRBJ2-5; D gene: TRBD1; clone size: NA; CDR3 protein: CASDRGWEEQYF; CDR3 DNA: TGTGCCAGCGACAGGGGTTGGGAGGAGCAGTACTTC
V gene: TRBV7-2; J gene: TRBJ2-4; D gene: NA; clone size: few; CDR3 protein: CASSLSSASSGIQYF; CDR3 DNA: TGTGCCAGCAGCCTATCTAGCGCGAGTTCCGGCATTCAGTACTTC
V gene: TRBV7-2; J gene: TRBJ2-3; D gene: NA; clone size: NA; CDR3 protein: CASSLLSQGDTQYF; CDR3 DNA: TGTGCCAGCAGCCTGCTATCCCAGGGGGATACGCAGTATTTT
V gene: TRBV12-3/TRBV12-4; J gene: TRBJ2-1; D gene: TRBD1; clone size: few; CDR3 protein: CASSLAPGTGNEQFF; CDR3 DNA: TGTGCCAGCAGTTTAGCTCCCGGGACAGGGAATGAGCAGTTCTTC
V gene: TRBV28; J gene: TRBJ1-2; D gene: NA; clone size: NA; CDR3 protein: CASSLIGGRRDYGYTF; CDR3 DNA: TGTGCCAGCAGTTTAATCGGGGGGCGGCGGGACTATGGCTACACCTTC
V gene: TRBV29-1; J gene: TRBJ1-2; D gene: TRBD1; clone size: few; CDR3 protein: CSVRTGPYGYTF; CDR3 DNA: TGCAGCGTTCGGACAGGCCCCTATGGCTACACCTTC
V gene: TRBV29-1; J gene: TRBJ2-1; D gene: TRBD1; clone size: NA; CDR3 protein: CSVEGGQGRQTQFF; CDR3 DNA: TGCAGCGTTGAAGGCGGACAGGGGCGCCAGACCCAGTTCTTC
V gene: TRBV5-5; J gene: TRBJ1-5; D gene: TRBD1; clone size: NA; CDR3 protein: CAGSRDRSGRGNQPQHF; CDR3 DNA: TGTGCCGGCAGCCGGGACAGGAGCGGTAGGGGCAATCAGCCCCAGCATTTT
V gene: TRBV9; J gene: TRBJ1-2; D gene: NA; clone size: NA; CDR3 protein: CASSAEWGAAGYTF; CDR3 DNA: TGTGCCAGCAGCGCCGAGTGGGGGGCGGCTGGCTACACCTTC
V gene: TRBV5-1; J gene: TRBJ2-4; D gene: NA; clone size: few; CDR3 protein: CASSSPGEAKNIQYF; CDR3 DNA: TGCGCCAGCAGCTCCCCCGGGGAAGCCAAAAACATTCAGTACTTC
V gene: TRBV7-2; J gene: TRBJ2-5; D gene: TRBD2; clone size: NA; CDR3 protein: CVSSLDGGQYF; CDR3 DNA: TGTGTCAGCAGCTTAGACGGGGGGCAGTACTTC
V gene: TRBV2; J gene: TRBJ1-5; D gene: NA; clone size: NA; CDR3 protein: CASSENAPGDQPQHF; CDR3 DNA: TGTGCCAGCAGTGAAAACGCCCCGGGGGATCAGCCCCAGCATTTT
V gene: TRBV11-2; J gene: TRBJ2-1; D gene: TRBD1; clone size: once; CDR3 protein: CASSRRQGLTYNEQFF; CDR3 DNA: TGTGCCAGCAGCCGAAGACAGGGGTTAACATACAATGAGCAGTTCTTC
V gene: TRBV6-1; J gene: TRBJ2-5; D gene: NA; clone size: once; CDR3 protein: CASRPPGETQYF; CDR3 DNA: TGTGCCAGCCGGCCGCCGGGTGAGACCCAGTACTTC